The 25 T cell receptor beta chains reported below all come from one sample, sequenced in a study of T cell responses to AZD1222 COVID-19 vaccine. Libraries were prepared by immunoSEQ multiplex PCR; TCRdb keeps only in-frame clonotypes and omits some of them. Here the sample spans 55,000 to 80,000 clones, around 84% being singletons. Sequenced material: peripheral blood, taken on day 0 of AZD1222 vaccination. The receptors derive from an adult in good health.

The chain carries TRBV7-2 and TRBJ1-1; 8 bases map to TRBD1. V trimming: 5 bases; J trimming: 8 bases; junction bases outside the gene matches: 10. The germline gives CDR1 SGHTA, CDR2 FQGNSA. CDR3 size: 14 residues. CDR3: CASSTRNGQGEAFF. The CDR3 nucleotides read TGTGCCAGCAGCACCCGGAACGGACAGGGAGAAGCTTTCTTT.

This clone was seen just once. The gene calls are TRBV7-8 and TRBJ1-4; 7 nucleotides match TRBD1. The CDR3 consists of 15 residues. The trim removed 4 bases at V and 8 bases at J, leaving 10 bases unmatched. Germline values: CDR1 SGHVS, CDR2 FQNEAQ. As DNA, the CDR3 is TGTGCCAGCAGCTCGGCAACAGGGGAGAACGAAAAACTGTTTTTT. This codes for CASSSATGENEKLFF.

The rearrangement joins TRBV28 to TRBJ2-3; no reliable D call. Trimming pared 5 bases from V and 8 bases from J, leaving 11 bases between. This CDR3 has 12 amino acids. Looked up from germline, CDR1 is MDHEN and CDR2 is SYDVKM. Here the CDR3 reads CASSPVGPTQYF. CDR3 coding DNA: TGTGCCAGCAGTCCGGTTGGCCCTACGCAGTATTTT.

The rearrangement joins TRBV7-3 to TRBJ2-2; TRBD2 might be the D (6 bases). The CDR3 covers 14 residues. V was clipped by 5 bases and J by 7 bases, with 14 bases between them. Germline V lookup: CDR1 SGHTA, CDR2 FQGTGA. The CDR3, as DNA: TGTGCCAGCAGCACTTATCGGGGGAGCGGGGAGCTGTTTTTT. Its translation: CASSTYRGSGELFF.

The rearrangement joins TRBV29-1 to TRBJ2-6; 7 bases are a match to TRBD1. CDR1 is SQVTM and CDR2 is ANQGSEA in the germline V gene. V was pared by 6 bases and J by 4 bases, with 6 bases of the junction left unmatched. The CDR3 length is 14 residues. The CDR3 is CSVTGSQGANVLTF. The DNA for the CDR3 is TGCAGCGTGACAGGGTCGCAAGGGGCCAACGTCCTGACTTTC.

The V and J genes are TRBV27 and TRBJ1-2; perhaps TRBD1 as D (5 bases). Trimming cost V 6 bases and J 11 bases, with 22 bases left between them. CDR3 size: 14 residues. Per the germline V gene, CDR1 is MNHEY and CDR2 is SMNVEV (reference sequence). CDR3 loop: CASRRGVVAGGYTF. Written as DNA, the CDR3 is TGTGCCAGCAGAAGGGGCGTGGTGGCTGGAGGTTACACCTTC.

The rearrangement joins TRBV7-3 to TRBJ2-7; 8 bases match TRBD2. The CDR3 is made up of 15 amino acids. CDR1 and CDR2 (germline): SGHTA, FQGTGA. The V gene end was trimmed by 4 bases and the J gene end by 4 bases; junction bases not matched to a gene: 9. In DNA, the CDR3 is TGTGCCAGCAGCTCTGCCGCGGGAGGCCTTTACGAGCAGTACTTC. This translates into CASSSAAGGLYEQYF.

This chain joins TRBV7-3 and TRBJ2-1; D possibly corresponds to TRBD2 (6 bases). The CDR3 spans 16 residues. CDR1 is SGHTA, CDR2 FQGTGA, per germline. V was cut by 1 base and J by 7 bases, with 17 bases left in between. CDR3 sequence (DNA): TGTGCCAGCAGCTTAAGCGCCTCAGCAGGGAGGAATGAGCAGTTCTTC. Translating gives CASSLSASAGRNEQFF.

The chain joins TRBV5-1 to TRBJ1-1; 10 positions agree with TRBD1. The V gene end was trimmed by 4 bases and the J gene end by 6 bases; junction bases not matched to a gene: 6. CDR1 and CDR2 from the germline V gene are SGHRS and YFSETQ. The CDR3 has 14 amino acids. The CDR3 sequence: CASSGQGDKAEAFF. CDR3 sequence (DNA): TGCGCCAGCAGCGGACAGGGGGATAAAGCTGAAGCTTTCTTT.

This clone was picked up a small number of times. The CDR3 sequence is CASRSGRASTDTQYF. The CDR3 bases are TGTGCCAGTAGATCTGGGAGAGCCAGCACAGATACGCAGTATTTT. The chain is built from TRBV19 and TRBJ2-3; tentative D call: TRBD2 (5 bases). V was pared by 6 bases and J by 0 bases, with 13 bases between. The CDR3 length is 15 residues. Per germline, CDR1 LNHDA and CDR2 SQIVND (reference sequence).

The genes are TRBV11-2 and TRBJ2-7, with TRBD1 identical over 7 bases. Germline loops: CDR1 SGHAT, CDR2 FQNNGV. The V gene end was trimmed by 1 base and the J gene end by 3 bases; junction bases not matched to a gene: 6. CDR3 size: 15 residues. CDR3: CASSLVRHRGYEQYF. CDR3 nucleotide sequence: TGTGCCAGCAGCTTAGTTCGGCACAGGGGCTACGAGCAGTACTTC. Together with reference TRBV11-2 and TRBJ2-7, the CDR3 gives the full variable domain: EAGVAQSPRYKIIEKRQSVAFWCNPISGHATLYWYQQILGQGPKLLIQFQNNGVVDDSQLPKDRFSAERLKGVDSTLKIQPAKLEDSAVYLCASSLVRHRGYEQYFGPGTRLTVT.

J is TRBJ2-7 and V is TRBV7-2; no firm D call. Germline V CDR1 and CDR2: SGHTA, FQGNSA. The CDR3 is 14 residues long. The V gene lost 2 bases and the J gene lost 2 bases, with 10 bases spanning the gap. The CDR3, as DNA: TGTGCCAGCAGCTTAACGTACGGTCCCTACGAGCAGTACTTC. It yields the protein CASSLTYGPYEQYF.

This CDR3 reads CASSYSRTDLNEQFF. CDR3 coding DNA: TGTGCCAGCAGTTACTCCCGGACGGATTTGAATGAGCAGTTCTTC. The chain recombines TRBV6-2 or TRBV6-3 with TRBJ2-1; D remains ambiguous. The CDR3 runs 15 residues. V was cut by 0 bases and J by 7 bases, with 13 bases left in between. The germline V gene has CDR1 MNHEY and CDR2 SVGEGT.

The rearrangement links TRBV18 to TRBJ1-1; D is perhaps TRBD1 (5 bases). There are 14 residues in the CDR3. V lost 3 bases and J 1 base, leaving 9 bases between the germline ends. CDR1 is KGHSH, CDR2 LQKENI, per germline. The CDR3 region is CASSPQGGNTEAFF. In DNA form, the CDR3 reads TGTGCCAGCTCACCCCAGGGTGGGAACACTGAAGCTTTCTTT.

This clone appeared a single time. The V call is TRBV6-5, the J call TRBJ2-3, with D perhaps TRBD1 (6 bases). Trimming pared 0 bases from V and 5 bases from J, leaving 12 bases between. There are 15 residues in the CDR3. The germline V gene encodes CDR1 MNHEY and CDR2 SVGAGI. This chain's CDR3 is CASSYSRQGLDTQYF. The CDR3 nucleotides are TGTGCCAGCAGTTACTCGAGGCAGGGGTTAGATACGCAGTATTTT.

This chain links TRBV19 with TRBJ1-1, with TRBD1 matching over 7 bases. The ends lost 4 bases at V and 2 bases at J; junction bases unmatched: 13. The CDR3 is 17 residues long. The germline V gene encodes CDR1 LNHDA and CDR2 SQIVND (reference sequence). CDR3 coding DNA: TGTGCCAGTAGTAAACTCCCAACAGGGGCAAGAAACACTGAAGCTTTCTTT. Its protein product is CASSKLPTGARNTEAFF. Full variable domain (outside the CDR3, taken from reference TRBV19 and TRBJ1-1): DGGITQSPKYLFRKEGQNVTLSCEQNLNHDAMYWYRQDPGQGLRLIYYSQIVNDFQKGDIAEGYSVSREKKESFPLTVTSAQKNPTAFYLCASSKLPTGARNTEAFFGQGTRLTVV.

The chain is built from TRBV6-4 and TRBJ2-1, with 7 bases aligning to TRBD1. The junction had 7 bases not matched to a gene; V was cut back by 4 bases and J by 10 bases. The CDR3 extends over 13 amino acids. Germline V lookup: CDR1 MRHNA, CDR2 SNTAGT. The DNA of the CDR3 is TGTGCCAGCAGTGTCACAGGGGAAGGAGAGCAGTTCTTC. Protein: CASSVTGEGEQFF.

This chain uses TRBV19 with TRBJ1-4; no clear D gene. The CDR3 is made up of 13 amino acids. The ends were cut back, 8 bases at V and 10 bases at J, with 17 bases in the middle. Germline values: CDR1 LNHDA, CDR2 SQIVND (reference sequence). The chain's CDR3 is CASQRGTDGKLFF. In DNA, the CDR3 is TGTGCCAGTCAACGGGGAACCGACGGAAAACTGTTTTTT.

CDR3 in amino acids: CASSLRAGSPDNEQFF. As DNA, the CDR3 is TGTGCCAGCAGCTTAAGGGCGGGGTCACCTGACAATGAGCAGTTCTTC. The V and J genes are TRBV7-2 and TRBJ2-1; D perhaps matches TRBD2 (6 bases). Per germline, CDR1 SGHTA and CDR2 FQGNSA. This CDR3 spans 16 amino acids. V was clipped by 2 bases and J by 5 bases, with 16 bases between them.

The rearrangement uses TRBV28 and TRBJ1-1, with D possibly matching TRBD1 (6 bases). Trimming removed 8 bases at V and 4 bases at J, with 23 bases between. CDR3 length: 16 amino acids. In germline, CDR1 is MDHEN, CDR2 SYDVKM. CDR3 nucleotide sequence: TGTGCCAGCCGTCCCCCCCGGCAGGGGATCTTCACTGAAGCTTTCTTT. It codes for CASRPPRQGIFTEAFF.

This clone appeared a single time. The CDR3 region has the DNA TGTGCCAGCAGCCAGCTGACAGCGAACACTGAAGCTTTCTTT. It codes for CASSQLTANTEAFF. The V gene is TRBV7-2, the J gene TRBJ1-1, with D perhaps matching TRBD1 (5 bases). CDR3 length: 14 amino acids. V lost 5 bases, J lost 1 base, and 11 bases lay in between. CDR1 is SGHTA and CDR2 is FQGNSA in the germline V gene.

This chain uses TRBV3-1 (or the pseudogene TRBV3-2) with TRBJ2-1; 7 bases are shared with TRBD1. Germline V lookup: CDR1 LGHDT, CDR2 YNNKEL (reference sequence). There are 15 residues in the CDR3. Losses at the gene ends were 4 bases for V and 8 bases for J; bases not matched to a gene: 11. The CDR3 sequence: CASSRRGLEFDEQFF. The CDR3 DNA reads TGTGCCAGCAGCCGTAGGGGGCTAGAGTTCGATGAGCAGTTCTTC.

The chain joins TRBV2 to TRBJ2-5; the D gene could be TRBD1 or TRBD2 (5 bases each). CDR3 length: 15 amino acids. V was cut by 6 bases and J by 6 bases, with 20 bases left in between. The germline V gene has CDR1 SNHLY and CDR2 FYNNEI. CDR3 in amino acids: CASRNSPGPRQTQYF. The CDR3 DNA reads as TGTGCCAGCAGAAATTCCCCGGGACCCCGGCAGACCCAGTACTTC.

This chain joins TRBV25-1 and TRBJ2-5; 8 bases align to TRBD2. Germline V gives CDR1 MGHDK, CDR2 SYGVNS. V lost 3 bases to trimming and J lost 4 bases; unmatched junction nucleotides: 10. The CDR3 has 16 residues. The CDR3 nucleotides read TGTGCCAGCAGTGATCCAGCGGGAGTGTCATTAGAGACCCAGTACTTC. It translates to CASSDPAGVSLETQYF.

V usage is TRBV6-1 and J usage is TRBJ1-1, with TRBD1 matching 8 bases. The germline V gene encodes CDR1 MNHNS and CDR2 SASEGT. The V gene end was trimmed by 0 bases and the J gene end by 5 bases; junction bases not matched to a gene: 11. The CDR3 runs 17 residues. The CDR3 is CASSEAGRGREETEAFF. The CDR3 DNA is TGTGCCAGCAGTGAAGCGGGCAGGGGGCGCGAAGAAACTGAAGCTTTCTTT.